The rows below give T cell receptor beta chains drawn from one sample of a study of blood T cell repertoires in COVID-19. Clones were read by immunoSEQ multiplex PCR, and TCRdb kept only the in-frame ones, dropping some. The repertoire has tens of thousands of clones, roughly 80% of them found once; the top ten carry less than 4.5%. The sequenced material came from PBMCs or T cells enriched from blood (not recorded which). Receptor source: a middle-aged woman with acute COVID-19. CDR3s include the opening cysteine and the closing phenylalanine or tryptophan. The order of the fields is CDR3 DNA, CDR3 protein, V gene, D gene, J gene, clone size. The D gene is left open where the match is weak. Rows may omit the clone size; those that give it use once, few, many or a size class.

TGTGCCAGCAGTTTAGCGGGACAGGGTTACGAGCAGTACTTC,CASSLAGQGYEQYF,TRBV28,TRBD1,TRBJ2-7,-
TGTGCCAGCAGTTTATCGGCCACGGCGGTGGAGACCCAGTACTTC,CASSLSATAVETQYF,TRBV28,-,TRBJ2-5,-
TGTGCCAGCAGCCAAGATATAGCGGGAGGGCCAGATACGCAGTATTTT,CASSQDIAGGPDTQYF,TRBV4-2,TRBD2,TRBJ2-3,-
TGTGCCAGCAGCTTAGTGGGGACAGGGCTTACTGAAGCTTTCTTT,CASSLVGTGLTEAFF,TRBV7-2,TRBD1,TRBJ1-1,-
TGTGCCAGCAGCCAAGCAGGGGGCCATCAGCCCCAGCATTTT,CASSQAGGHQPQHF,TRBV3-1/TRBV3-2,TRBD1,TRBJ1-5,once
TGTGCCAGCAGCTTAGGGACAGGGGTAAACACTGAAGCTTTCTTT,CASSLGTGVNTEAFF,TRBV7-9,TRBD1,TRBJ1-1,-
TGTGCCAGTAGTAAACGGACAGGGGTTGGAAACACCATATATTTT,CASSKRTGVGNTIYF,TRBV19,TRBD1,TRBJ1-3,once
TGTGCCAGCAGGCTGGCGGCGGGGCGTACGCAGTATTTT,CASRLAAGRTQYF,TRBV7-9,-,TRBJ2-3,-
TGTGCCAGCAGTTTGGGCGCGTCCTACAATGAGCAGTTCTTC,CASSLGASYNEQFF,TRBV27,-,TRBJ2-1,-
TGTGCCAGCAGTGATTGGGGGCTCGGGGACGAGCAGTACTTC,CASSDWGLGDEQYF,TRBV7-9,-,TRBJ2-7,-
TGTGCCAGCAGTGAAGAGGGACAGGGAGTCTATGGCTACACCTTC,CASSEEGQGVYGYTF,TRBV6-1,TRBD1,TRBJ1-2,few
TGTGCCAGCAGTTTATCCCCCACCGGGTCGATAGCGCAGTATTTT,CASSLSPTGSIAQYF,TRBV27,-,TRBJ2-3,-
TGTGCCAGTAGTATGTCCGGAGATAAGGAGCCCCAGCATTTT,CASSMSGDKEPQHF,TRBV19,-,TRBJ1-5,-
TGTGCCAGCAGCTTGCGAGGCACTACCTACGAGCAGTACTTC,CASSLRGTTYEQYF,TRBV5-8,-,TRBJ2-7,-
TGTGCCAGCAGCTTGGGATCTGTAGTTCACTATGGCTACACCTTC,CASSLGSVVHYGYTF,TRBV5-4,-,TRBJ1-2,-
TGTGCCAGTATAGGGTGGGCGGGGGGTAGCAATGAGCAGTTCTTC,CASIGWAGGSNEQFF,TRBV19,TRBD2,TRBJ2-1,-
TGTGCCAGCAGCGCCCCTGGGCCGCTTGAAAAACTGTTTTTT,CASSAPGPLEKLFF,TRBV9,-,TRBJ1-4,-
TGTGCCAGTAGTATAGATCACCGGGTCTCAGCTTTCTTT,CASSIDHRVSAFF,TRBV19,-,TRBJ1-1,-
TGTGCCAGCAGTTTATCGGCAGGGGTACCCTACGAGCAGTACTTC,CASSLSAGVPYEQYF,TRBV28,-,TRBJ2-7,-
TGCAGCGTTATCTACGAAGCTTCTGGTGCTTTCTTT,CSVIYEASGAFF,TRBV29-1,-,TRBJ1-1,-
TGCGCCAGCAGCTTGGGACAGGGGATCGGATCACCCCTCCACTTT,CASSLGQGIGSPLHF,TRBV5-1,TRBD1,TRBJ1-6,-
TGCGCCAGCAGCTTGTGGGGCTACACTGAAGCTTTCTTT,CASSLWGYTEAFF,TRBV5-1,-,TRBJ1-1,few
TGTGCCAGCAGCTCCCAAGAGACCGGGGAGCTGTTTTTT,CASSSQETGELFF,TRBV3-1/TRBV3-2,-,TRBJ2-2,-
TGTGCCAGCAGCCGATTTGACAGGTCGGTGTTTAGTTACAATGAGCAGTTCTTC,CASSRFDRSVFSYNEQFF,TRBV7-6,-,TRBJ2-1,-
TGTGCCAGCAGCGTACCGGGGACAGGGGGACCCACAGATACGCAGTATTTT,CASSVPGTGGPTDTQYF,TRBV5-6,TRBD1,TRBJ2-3,-
TGTGCCAGCAACCCCGGAGACAGGGATCCCACCATATATTTT,CASNPGDRDPTIYF,TRBV6-5,TRBD1,TRBJ1-3,-
TGTGCCAGCAGGGGTGGGGGGGACGTCGCCGTAGCTAACTATGGCTACACCTTC,CASRGGGDVAVANYGYTF,TRBV28,-,TRBJ1-2,-
TGCGCCAGCAGCCAGGATGGAGTGGACAGGGTCAGGGCAGATACGCAGTATTTT,CASSQDGVDRVRADTQYF,TRBV4-1,TRBD1,TRBJ2-3,-
TGTGCCAGCAGCTTAGGTCTCGGGGGATCCCAAGAGACCCAGTACTTC,CASSLGLGGSQETQYF,TRBV7-8,-,TRBJ2-5,-
TGCGCCAGCAGGGACGGGACAGGTGGGAGAAACACCATATATTTT,CASRDGTGGRNTIYF,TRBV5-1,TRBD1,TRBJ1-3,-
TGCGCCAGCAGCGAACGACAGGGGGGGACAGATACGCAGTATTTT,CASSERQGGTDTQYF,TRBV4-1,TRBD1,TRBJ2-3,-
TGTGCCAGCAGCGCGCGACAGGGACTAGCCTACGAGCAGTACTTC,CASSARQGLAYEQYF,TRBV7-6,-,TRBJ2-7,-
TGTGCCAGTACCACCAAACTCCCGAGACTAGCGAAATACAATGAGCAGTTCTTC,CASTTKLPRLAKYNEQFF,TRBV19,TRBD2,TRBJ2-1,-
TGTGCCAGTAGTATAGGGGGGAGAGAAAGACAGGCCAGCTCTGGGGCCAACGTCCTGACTTTC,CASSIGGRERQASSGANVLTF,TRBV19,-,TRBJ2-6,-
TGTGCCAGTAGACAGGGCAACTCCTACAATGAGCAGTTCTTC,CASRQGNSYNEQFF,TRBV5-4,TRBD1,TRBJ2-1,-
TGTGCCAGCAGGCCGGGAAGCGGAAACACCATATATTTT,CASRPGSGNTIYF,TRBV9,-,TRBJ1-3,once
TGTGCCAGCAGTAGACCGGACAGCCATCAGCGCCAGCATTTT,CASSRPDSHQRQHF,TRBV2,-,TRBJ1-5,-
TGTGCCAGCCGGGACAGGGGTACAGATACGCAGTATTTT,CASRDRGTDTQYF,TRBV28,TRBD1,TRBJ2-3,-
TGTGCCAGCAGCGAAGGGGCAGGGCTGGGGTATAGCAATCAGCCCCAGCATTTT,CASSEGAGLGYSNQPQHF,TRBV7-8,-,TRBJ1-5,-
TGTGCCAGCAGCTTAGCTGTCGGGACAGGGTTTGGCTACACCTTC,CASSLAVGTGFGYTF,TRBV7-9,TRBD1,TRBJ1-2,few
TGTGCCAGCAGTTTTGGGTCTAGCGGAACCTACGAGCAGTACTTC,CASSFGSSGTYEQYF,TRBV27,TRBD2,TRBJ2-7,once
TGTGCCAGCAGTGCTGGGGCGGGAAGCTCCTACAATGAGCAGTTCTTC,CASSAGAGSSYNEQFF,TRBV2,-,TRBJ2-1,-
TGTGCCAGCAGCTTGGGTCTCATTCAGTACTTC,CASSLGLIQYF,TRBV5-8,-,TRBJ2-4,-
TGTGCCAGCAGGTGGGCCGATCGTATTGAGCAGTTCTTC,CASRWADRIEQFF,TRBV2,-,TRBJ2-1,-